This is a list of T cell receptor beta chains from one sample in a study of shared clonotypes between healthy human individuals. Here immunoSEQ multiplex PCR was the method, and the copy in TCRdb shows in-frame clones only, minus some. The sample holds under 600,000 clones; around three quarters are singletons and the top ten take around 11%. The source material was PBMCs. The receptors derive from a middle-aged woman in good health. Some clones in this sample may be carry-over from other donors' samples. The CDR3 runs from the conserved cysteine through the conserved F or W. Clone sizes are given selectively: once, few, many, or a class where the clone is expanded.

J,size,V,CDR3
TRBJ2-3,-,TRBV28,CASSLSGLSTDTQYF
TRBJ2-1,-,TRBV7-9,CASSSEGRGSRYNEQFF
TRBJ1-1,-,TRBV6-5,CASKTLGGARTEAFF
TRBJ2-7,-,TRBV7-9,CASSRTSASSYEQYF
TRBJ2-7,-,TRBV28,CASSFTQGAGEQYF
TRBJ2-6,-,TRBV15,CATSRGTGTALRGANVLTF
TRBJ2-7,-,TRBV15,CATSRSGQVGYEQYF
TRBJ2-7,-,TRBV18,CASSPPGRGQRGEGYEQYF
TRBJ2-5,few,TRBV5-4,CASSLAGLSQETQYF
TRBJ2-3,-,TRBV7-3,CASSRKSGTGTDTQYF
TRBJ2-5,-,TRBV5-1,CASSPDGQETQYF
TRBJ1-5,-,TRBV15,CATSRDRQGRPQHF
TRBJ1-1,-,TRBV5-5,CASSLKGGRTEAFF
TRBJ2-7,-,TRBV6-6,CASRSNRGWYEQYF
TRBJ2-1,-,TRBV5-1,CASSNTGAGDEQFF
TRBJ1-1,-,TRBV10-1,CASSERAGQMNTEAFF
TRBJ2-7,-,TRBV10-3,CAISRDSRTYEQYF
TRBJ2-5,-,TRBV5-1,CASSLVALTPETQYF
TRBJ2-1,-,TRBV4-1,CASSQGTSGRASYNEQFF
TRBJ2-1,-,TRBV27,CASSLGTSGRGEQFF
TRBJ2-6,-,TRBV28,CASSPPGTVGVVLTF
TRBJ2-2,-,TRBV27,CASSLGTRAGELFF
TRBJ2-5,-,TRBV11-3,CASSPRTGFGETQYF
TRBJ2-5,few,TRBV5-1,CASSTDYQETQYF
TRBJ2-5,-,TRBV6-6,CASTPGEETQYF
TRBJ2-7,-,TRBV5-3,CARSLDRVVYEQYF
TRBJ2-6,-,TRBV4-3,CASSQEGVGTGANVLTF
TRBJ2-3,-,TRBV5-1,CASSLWGTSGSTQYF
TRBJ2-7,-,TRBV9,CASSNPGLAGHEQYF
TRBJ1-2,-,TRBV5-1,CASSLGAGAEYGYTF
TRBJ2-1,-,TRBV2,CASRLGSLNEQFF
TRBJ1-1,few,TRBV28,CASSPRAGTEAFF
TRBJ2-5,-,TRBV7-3,CASSGTSQETQYF
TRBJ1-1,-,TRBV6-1,CASSETGAYTEAFF
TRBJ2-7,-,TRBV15,CATSRGAAGGFYEQYF
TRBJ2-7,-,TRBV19,CASSTIPGQGAEQYF
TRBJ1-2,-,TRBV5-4,CASSTNMGLLNYGYTF
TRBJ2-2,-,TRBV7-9,CASSSSAAGVTGELFF
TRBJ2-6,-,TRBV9,CASSVWTGENSGANVLTF
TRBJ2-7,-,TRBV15,CATSRDRGAYEQYF
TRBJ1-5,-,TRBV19,CASMEGGGSNQPQHF
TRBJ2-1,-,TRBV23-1,CASSQEGRAYNEQFF
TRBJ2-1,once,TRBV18,CASSPQTGTNKNEQFF
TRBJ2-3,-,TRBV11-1,CASSLVAGVEDTQYF
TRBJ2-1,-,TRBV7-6,CASSLGRGTEQFF
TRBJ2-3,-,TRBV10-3,CAISDSADTQYF
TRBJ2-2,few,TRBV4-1,CASSQADRNTGELFF
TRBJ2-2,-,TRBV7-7,CASSPGDGRGNTGELFF
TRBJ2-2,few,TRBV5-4,CASAEESGDPNTGELFF
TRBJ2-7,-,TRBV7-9,CASSLGGAGHEQYF
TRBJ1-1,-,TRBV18,CASSPNLSTEAFF
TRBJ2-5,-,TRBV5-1,CASRVTSGQETQYF
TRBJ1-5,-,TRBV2,CASRRGLGGPQPQHF